One sample yielded the 19 T cell receptor beta chains listed below, sequenced in a study of cytomegalovirus exposure and HLA in healthy donors. In the PCR, 60 Vbeta and 13 Jbeta primers were used. The protocol was immunoSEQ multiplex PCR, while the TCRdb copy is restricted to in-frame clones and leaves out a portion. The sample has 150,000 to 200,000 clones; about 75% are singletons. What was sequenced was PBMCs. All receptors derive from a man aged 45-65 years in good health and CMV-seropositive.

This chain connects TRBV28 to TRBJ2-3, with D possibly matching TRBD1 (5 bases). The CDR3 totals 18 residues. Trimming left V 8 bases short and J 0 bases short, with 24 bases between. Germline V lookup: CDR1 MDHEN, CDR2 SYDVKM. CDR3 sequence (DNA): TGTGCCAGCCGGCTAATATCAGGGAAAATGACTAGCACAGATACGCAGTATTTT. Residues: CASRLISGKMTSTDTQYF.

CDR3 sequence (DNA): TGTGCCATCAGTGATCAGGGGCAGAACACTGAAGCTTTCTTT. It is translated as CAISDQGQNTEAFF. The J gene is TRBJ1-1, the V gene TRBV10-3; possibly TRBD1 for D (6 bases). CDR1 and CDR2 from the germline V gene are ENHRY and SYGVKD. The V and J ends lost 3 bases and 1 base respectively, with 9 bases between them. The CDR3 totals 14 residues.

This clone was counted a single time. The V and J genes are TRBV16 and TRBJ2-3; no firm D call. Deletions cut 1 base from V and 0 bases from J, with 11 bases between. CDR1 and CDR2 (germline): KGHSY, FQNENV. This CDR3 has 16 residues. The CDR3 nucleotides are TGTGCCAGCAGCCAATTCTTGACACCCAGCACAGATACGCAGTATTTT. It encodes CASSQFLTPSTDTQYF.

This clone came up once. The chain uses TRBV2 and TRBJ1-6, with 7 positions matching TRBD1. J gave up 4 bases and V 8 bases, and 8 bases lay outside the gene matches. The CDR3 is made up of 15 amino acids. The V gene's germline CDR1 is SNHLY and CDR2 FYNNEI. CDR3 nucleotides: TGTGCCAGCGCAACGCCGGGACAGTATAATTCACCCCTCCACTTT. It is translated as CASATPGQYNSPLHF.

The chain carries TRBV6-1 and TRBJ2-5; TRBD2 might be the D (6 bases). Per the germline V gene, CDR1 is MNHNS and CDR2 is SASEGT. The length of the CDR3 is 13 residues. The ends were cut back, 0 bases at V and 5 bases at J, with 7 bases in the middle. The CDR3 reads CASSEARGETQYF. The CDR3 bases are TGTGCCAGCAGTGAAGCCCGGGGGGAGACCCAGTACTTC.

This chain joins TRBV10-1 and TRBJ2-3; 10 bases fit TRBD2. Germline trimming cut 6 bases from V and 0 bases from J; bases unmatched to any gene: 3. The germline CDR1 and CDR2 sequences are WNHNN and SYGVQD (reference sequence). The CDR3 is 15 residues long. CDR3 nucleotides: TGCGCCAGCAGACCGGGACTAGCGAGCACAGATACGCAGTATTTT. As protein: CASRPGLASTDTQYF.

The genes are TRBV7-2 and TRBJ2-5; tentative D call: TRBD1 (6 bases). Per germline, CDR1 SGHTA and CDR2 FQGNSA. V was pared by 3 bases and J by 10 bases, with 9 bases between. The CDR3 contains 11 residues. The CDR3 region has the DNA TGTGCCAGCAGCTTTAGGGGGAACCAGTACTTC. This codes for CASSFRGNQYF.

The chain combines TRBV5-1 with TRBJ1-1; no clear D. CDR1 and CDR2 from the germline V gene are SGHRS and YFSETQ. The ends were cut back, 5 bases at V and 4 bases at J, with 21 bases in the middle. CDR3 length: 16 amino acids. CDR3 residues: CASRRAAWPVGTEAFF. The CDR3 DNA is TGCGCCAGCAGGAGAGCAGCGTGGCCAGTGGGCACTGAAGCTTTCTTT.

The chain uses TRBV19 and TRBJ2-2; D perhaps matches TRBD1 (6 bases). CDR1 is LNHDA and CDR2 is SQIVND in the germline V gene (reference sequence). Trimming left V 7 bases short and J 1 base short, with 16 bases between. The CDR3 runs to 16 residues. CDR3 DNA sequence: TGTGCCAGTAAAGGGGAACAGGGATTGAACACCGGGGAGCTGTTTTTT. Translated, it gives CASKGEQGLNTGELFF.

The chain combines TRBV7-9 with TRBJ2-1, with a tentative D call TRBD2 (5 bases). Trimming left V 5 bases short and J 4 bases short, with 9 bases between. CDR3 length: 13 residues. The germline V gene encodes CDR1 SEHNR and CDR2 FQNEAQ (reference sequence). The CDR3 DNA follows: TGTGCCAGCAGCGCCACTAGTTACAATGAGCAGTTCTTC. Amino acid sequence: CASSATSYNEQFF.

The sample holds one count of this clone. The chain links TRBV6-6 to TRBJ1-1; D remains ambiguous. The CDR3 extends over 13 amino acids. The V end was cut by 5 bases, the J end by 4 bases, with 11 bases between. The germline V gene has CDR1 MNHNY and CDR2 SVGAGI (reference sequence). Here the CDR3 DNA reads TGTGCCAGCAGTCGTGGACTGGGCACTGAAGCTTTCTTT. Protein product: CASSRGLGTEAFF.

This clone was seen a single time. The CDR3 sequence: CASSLTQGQEAFF. The CDR3 DNA is TGTGCCAGCAGCTTAACGCAGGGACAAGAAGCTTTCTTT. The J gene is TRBJ1-1, the V gene TRBV7-3, with D perhaps matching TRBD1 (6 bases). CDR3 length equals 13 residues. In germline, CDR1 is SGHTA, CDR2 FQGTGA. The V end lost 0 bases, the J end lost 8 bases, and 10 bases lay between the germline ends.

The chain joins TRBV28 to TRBJ1-5; TRBD1 matches at 7 bases. V gave up 2 bases and J gave up 1 base; unmatched junction bases: 2. The CDR3 extends over 15 amino acids. The germline V gene encodes CDR1 MDHEN and CDR2 SYDVKM. This CDR3 is CASSLNRGSNQPQHF. CDR3 in DNA: TGTGCCAGCAGTTTAAACAGGGGAAGCAATCAGCCCCAGCATTTT.

This chain connects TRBV10-1 to TRBJ2-1; TRBD2 matches 7 bases. After removal of 8 bases from V and 0 bases from J, the junction contained 13 bases not matched to a gene. The CDR3 has 17 residues. Germline V CDR1 and CDR2: WNHNN, SYGVQD (reference sequence). The CDR3 DNA reads as TGCGCCAGCTCTTCGCGGGGGAGCCCAAGCTCCTACAATGAGCAGTTCTTC. This translates into CASSSRGSPSSYNEQFF.

J is TRBJ2-3 and V is TRBV2; 7 nucleotides match TRBD2. Per germline, CDR1 SNHLY and CDR2 FYNNEI. V dropped 7 bases and J dropped 6; count of bases not matched to a gene: 7. This CDR3 is 13 amino acids long. CDR3: CASTAGDRDTQYF. Written as DNA, the CDR3 is TGTGCCAGCACCGCGGGGGATAGGGATACGCAGTATTTT.

The chain has TRBV7-2 and TRBJ2-5; 10 bases agree with TRBD1. The CDR3 runs to 16 residues. The J segment lost 3 bases and the V segment lost 4 bases, leaving 8 bases of the junction unmatched. Germline CDR1 is SGHTA and CDR2 is FQGNSA. Written as DNA, the CDR3 is TGTGCCAGCAGCTCCGGGACAGGGGACGGGGAAGAGACCCAGTACTTC. Translating gives CASSSGTGDGEETQYF.

V is TRBV5-6 and J is TRBJ1-5; 7 bases agree with TRBD1. Trimming cost V 2 bases and J 7 bases; bases outside gene matches: 6. Looked up from germline, CDR1 is SGHDT and CDR2 is YYEEEE. The CDR3 is 14 residues long. The CDR3 DNA reads TGTGCCAGCAGCTTTCAGACAGGGAGCCAGCCCCAGCATTTT. This sequence encodes CASSFQTGSQPQHF.

This chain uses TRBV28 with TRBJ2-7; D ambiguous. V was shortened by 7 bases and J by 0 bases, with 7 bases between the two germline ends. The CDR3 consists of 12 residues. Germline V lookup: CDR1 MDHEN, CDR2 SYDVKM. The CDR3 loop reads CASTKSSYEQYF. CDR3 sequence (DNA): TGTGCCAGCACGAAGAGCTCCTACGAGCAGTACTTC.

The rearrangement uses TRBV19 and TRBJ1-4; D is perhaps TRBD1 (6 bases). Between the trimmed V and J ends, which lost 4 bases and 3 bases, there was a span of 15 bases. Germline CDR1 LNHDA, CDR2 SQIVND (reference sequence). CDR3 length equals 16 residues. The CDR3 sequence: CASSTDRGRANEKLFF. As DNA, the CDR3 is TGTGCCAGTAGTACGGACAGAGGCAGGGCTAATGAAAAACTGTTTTTT.